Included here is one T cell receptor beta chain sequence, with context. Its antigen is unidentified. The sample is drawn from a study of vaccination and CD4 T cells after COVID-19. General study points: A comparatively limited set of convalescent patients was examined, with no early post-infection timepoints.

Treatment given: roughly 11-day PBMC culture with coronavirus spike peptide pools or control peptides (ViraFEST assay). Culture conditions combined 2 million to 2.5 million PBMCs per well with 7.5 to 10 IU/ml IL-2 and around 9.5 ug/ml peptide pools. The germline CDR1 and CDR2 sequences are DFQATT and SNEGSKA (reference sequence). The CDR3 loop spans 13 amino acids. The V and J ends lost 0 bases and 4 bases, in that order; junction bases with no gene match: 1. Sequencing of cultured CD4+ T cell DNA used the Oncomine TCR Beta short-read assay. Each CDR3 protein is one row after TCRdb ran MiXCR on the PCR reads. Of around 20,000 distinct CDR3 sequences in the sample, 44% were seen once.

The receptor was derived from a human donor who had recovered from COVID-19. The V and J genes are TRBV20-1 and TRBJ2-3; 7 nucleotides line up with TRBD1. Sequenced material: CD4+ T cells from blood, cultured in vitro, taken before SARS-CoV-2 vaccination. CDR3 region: CSARDGTADTQYF. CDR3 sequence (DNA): TGCAGTGCTAGAGATGGGACAGCAGATACGCAGTATTTT.